One and the same sample provided the 21 T cell receptor beta chains below, sequenced in a study of Ad26.COV2.S vaccination and SARS-CoV-2 variants listed by TCRdb under 2021. The library was prepared using the immunoSEQ multiplex PCR assay. Entries here come from immuneACCESS through TCRdb and include only in-frame sequences with V and J called. Some clones fail to appear in such tables; in the studies checked, an unresolved V gene covers under half of the shortfall, and the cause of the remainder is unknown. The sample table lists approximately 97,000 clones, over 70% of them with a count of one. Together, the top ten hold 15% to 20% of the sample. The label giving this sample's time point can be read as: individuals recovered from natural SARS-CoV-2 infection. Source: peripheral blood, taken after recovery from COVID-19. These receptors were taken from a human donor who had recovered from COVID-19.

CDR3 coding DNA: TGTGCCAGCAGTTTAAAACCCGGGGGCGGGGCCGGGGAGCTGTTTTTT. It encodes CASSLKPGGGAGELFF. V gene TRBV27 combines with J gene TRBJ2-2; the D gene could be TRBD1 or TRBD2 (6 bases each). The CDR3 extends over 16 amino acids. In germline, CDR1 is MNHEY, CDR2 SMNVEV (reference sequence). The V end was cut by 2 bases, the J end by 6 bases, with 16 bases between.

This rearrangement joins TRBV3-1 (or the pseudogene TRBV3-2) to TRBJ1-1; D ambiguous. V dropped 2 bases and J dropped 1 base, with 8 bases sitting between them. The CDR3 loop spans 14 amino acids. CDR1 is LGHDT, CDR2 YNNKEL, per germline (reference sequence). This CDR3 is CASSQKSRNTEAFF. Here the CDR3 DNA reads TGTGCCAGCAGCCAAAAGTCAAGGAACACTGAAGCTTTCTTT.

The chain couples TRBV3-1 (or the pseudogene TRBV3-2) to TRBJ1-6; maybe TRBD1 (6 bases). CDR1 and CDR2 from the germline V gene are LGHDT and YNNKEL (reference sequence). CDR3 size: 16 residues. The ends were cut back, 3 bases at V and 4 bases at J, with 13 bases in the middle. The CDR3 nucleotides read TGTGCCAGCAGCCACGCGGGACACCAATATAATTCACCCCTCCACTTT. It encodes CASSHAGHQYNSPLHF.

The chain couples TRBV19 to TRBJ2-5; tentative D call: TRBD1 (5 bases). The germline V and J ends were trimmed by 3 bases and 1 base, with 12 bases remaining between them. The CDR3 is 15 amino acids. Germline loops: CDR1 LNHDA, CDR2 SQIVND (reference sequence). The CDR3 reads CASSMSTVRQETQYF. The CDR3 DNA follows: TGTGCCAGTAGTATGTCGACAGTCCGCCAAGAGACCCAGTACTTC.

This clone was seen only a few times. This chain links TRBV9 with TRBJ1-4; no reliable D call. CDR1 is SGDLS, CDR2 YYNGEE, per germline. This CDR3 region has 14 residues. Trimming cost V 4 bases and J 0 bases, with 7 bases left between them. DNA of the CDR3: TGTGCCAGCAGCCAGACTCCAACTAATGAAAAACTGTTTTTT. Residues: CASSQTPTNEKLFF.

This clone came up a few times. The V gene is TRBV5-1, the J gene TRBJ2-5, with 12 bases that match TRBD1. This CDR3 has 19 amino acids. Germline loops: CDR1 SGHRS, CDR2 YFSETQ. V gave up 0 bases and J gave up 4 bases; unmatched junction bases: 13. The CDR3 nucleotides read TGCGCCAGCAGCTTGGGTTCTTTTACGGGACAGGGGGCCGGAGAGACCCAGTACTTC. Its protein product is CASSLGSFTGQGAGETQYF.

The rearrangement joins TRBV28 to TRBJ2-2, with 11 bases aligning to TRBD2. Germline V CDR1 and CDR2: MDHEN, SYDVKM. The CDR3 runs to 15 residues. V was clipped by 4 bases and J by 4 bases; unmatched bases: 2. The CDR3 sequence is CASSSLAGATGELFF. CDR3 sequence (DNA): TGTGCCAGCAGTTCACTAGCGGGGGCCACCGGGGAGCTGTTTTTT.

V gene TRBV24-1 combines with J gene TRBJ2-6; D is undetermined. V gave up 3 bases and J gave up 0 bases, with 8 bases separating them. There are 16 residues in the CDR3. CDR1 is KGHDR, CDR2 SFDVKD, per germline. CDR3 nucleotides: TGTGCCACCAGTGATGGGCAAAGCTCTGGGGCCAACGTCCTGACTTTC. Translated, it gives CATSDGQSSGANVLTF.

This rearrangement joins TRBV12-3 or TRBV12-4 to TRBJ1-4, with TRBD1 as a possible D gene (6 bases). Trimming shortened V by 5 bases and J by 8 bases, and 12 bases separated the two germline ends. This CDR3 spans 13 amino acids. CDR3 bases: TGTGCCAGCAGTAGGTCGACAGGCGAAAAACTGTTTTTT. This encodes CASSRSTGEKLFF.

V gene TRBV27 combines with J gene TRBJ2-5; a weak D match, TRBD1 (6 bases). Germline CDR1 and CDR2: MNHEY and SMNVEV (reference sequence). The CDR3 has 14 amino acids. Trimming removed 3 bases from V and 1 base from J, with 9 bases in between. In nucleotides, the CDR3 is TGTGCCAGCAGTTTCGTAGGGGGCCAAGAGACCCAGTACTTC. It encodes CASSFVGGQETQYF.

CDR3 sequence reads: CASTGRNTGELFF. The CDR3 DNA reads as TGTGCCAGCACGGGCAGGAACACCGGGGAGCTGTTTTTT. The chain employs TRBV6-6 and TRBJ2-2, with D unclear. CDR1 and CDR2 from the germline V gene are MNHNY and SVGAGI (reference sequence). The CDR3 consists of 13 residues. The germline V and J ends were trimmed by 7 bases and 1 base, with 7 bases remaining between them.

The rearrangement links TRBV11-2 to TRBJ1-2; weak D call: TRBD1 (5 bases). Germline V lookup: CDR1 SGHAT, CDR2 FQNNGV. The CDR3 consists of 17 residues. Trimming pared 5 bases from V and 7 bases from J, leaving 26 bases between. This CDR3 is CASSQQGVAGSGGGYTF. CDR3 sequence (DNA): TGTGCCAGCAGCCAACAAGGGGTGGCAGGGTCTGGTGGTGGCTACACCTTC. Complete variable domain (other parts from reference TRBV11-2 and TRBJ1-2): EAGVAQSPRYKIIEKRQSVAFWCNPISGHATLYWYQQILGQGPKLLIQFQNNGVVDDSQLPKDRFSAERLKGVDSTLKIQPAKLEDSAVYLCASSQQGVAGSGGGYTFGSGTRLTVV.

Sample share makes this clone medium-sized. The V and J genes are TRBV5-1 and TRBJ1-3, with 9 bases lining up with TRBD1. CDR1 SGHRS and CDR2 YFSETQ come from the germline V gene. The trim removed 0 bases at V and 3 bases at J, leaving 1 base unmatched. The CDR3 has 15 residues. CDR3 in amino acids: CASSLGDRDGNTIYF. The CDR3 bases are TGCGCCAGCAGCTTGGGGGACAGGGATGGAAACACCATATATTTT. Full variable domain (remainder filled in from reference TRBV5-1 and TRBJ1-3): KAGVTQTPRYLIKTRGQQVTLSCSPISGHRSVSWYQQTPGQGLQFLFEYFSETQRNKGNFPGRFSGRQFSNSRSEMNVSTLELGDSALYLCASSLGDRDGNTIYFGEGSWLTVV.

This clone was observed once. The chain links TRBV5-1 to TRBJ1-4; the match to TRBD1 covers 8 bases. The CDR3 is 15 residues long. V shed 2 bases, J shed 8 bases, and the junction held 8 bases outside the gene matches. Germline V gene lookup returns CDR1 SGHRS and CDR2 YFSETQ. CDR3 protein: CASSLSSGQVEKLFF. The CDR3 region has the DNA TGCGCCAGCAGCTTATCCTCGGGACAGGTGGAAAAACTGTTTTTT.

The V call is TRBV29-1, the J call TRBJ1-1; no clear D. This CDR3 is built from 14 residues. The germline V gene has CDR1 SQVTM and CDR2 ANQGSEA. V was trimmed by 4 bases and J by 3 bases, leaving 15 bases between them. The CDR3 protein is CSVVSFLMDTEAFF. The CDR3, as DNA: TGCAGCGTTGTTTCGTTCTTGATGGACACTGAAGCTTTCTTT.

This rearrangement joins TRBV30 to TRBJ2-1, with 11 bases identical to TRBD2. This CDR3 spans 15 amino acids. Germline-derived CDR1 and CDR2 are GTSNPN and SVGIG (reference sequence). With V trimmed by 3 bases and J by 5 bases, 6 bases remained unmatched. The CDR3 DNA is TGTGCCTGGAGGGCGACTAGCGGGGCGGACAATGAGCAGTTCTTC. Amino acids: CAWRATSGADNEQFF.

The CDR3 loop is CASSDSSEGADGYTF. CDR3 sequence (DNA): TGTGCCAGCAGTGACTCCTCCGAGGGGGCGGATGGCTACACCTTC. The chain recombines TRBV6-4 with TRBJ1-2; 7 bases are a match to TRBD1. The germline CDR1 and CDR2 sequences are MRHNA and SNTAGT. The CDR3 is 15 amino acids. With 0 bases clipped from V and 6 bases from J, the junction kept 7 bases outside the gene matches.

The chain carries TRBV4-2 and TRBJ2-7; D perhaps matches TRBD1 (6 bases). Trimming took off 1 base at V and 1 base at J, with 8 bases between the two ends. Germline V gene data show CDR1 as LGHNA and CDR2 as YNFKEQ. CDR3 length: 14 amino acids. In DNA form, the CDR3 reads TGTGCCAGCAGCCAAGTGGGGGCGTCCTACGAGCAGTACTTC. Translation: CASSQVGASYEQYF.

The chain combines TRBV14 with TRBJ2-3; tentative D call: TRBD2 (5 bases). The V end was cut by 0 bases, the J end by 2 bases, with 12 bases between. The germline V gene encodes CDR1 SGHDN and CDR2 FVKESK. The CDR3 consists of 16 residues. CDR3 nucleotides: TGTGCCAGCAGCCAAGACCGGGATTCAACCACAGATACGCAGTATTTT. Amino acids: CASSQDRDSTTDTQYF.

This clone has a single count. The chain employs TRBV7-2 and TRBJ2-3; 11 nucleotides align to TRBD2. Germline CDR1 SGHTA, CDR2 FQGNSA. The V gene end was trimmed by 5 bases and the J gene end by 1 base; junction bases not matched to a gene: 2. The CDR3 extends over 15 amino acids. The CDR3 here is CASSKLAGGTDTQYF. CDR3 nucleotide sequence: TGTGCCAGCAGCAAACTAGCGGGGGGCACAGATACGCAGTATTTT.

V gene TRBV9 combines with J gene TRBJ1-4, with D perhaps TRBD1 (5 bases). This CDR3 has 15 amino acids. Germline lookup yields CDR1 SGDLS and CDR2 YYNGEE. Trimming pared 4 bases from V and 8 bases from J, leaving 18 bases between. The CDR3 DNA reads TGTGCCAGCAGCCCCCTGGGGGGGGTTGGGGAAAAACTGTTTTTT. Amino acid sequence: CASSPLGGVGEKLFF. Drawing the rest from reference TRBV9 and TRBJ1-4, the complete variable domain is DSGVTQTPKHLITATGQRVTLRCSPRSGDLSVYWYQQSLDQGLQFLIQYYNGEERAKGNILERFSAQQFPDLHSELNLSSLELGDSALYFCASSPLGGVGEKLFFGSGTQLSVL.